This T cell receptor beta chain was profiled in a study of CD8+ T cells in alopecia areata. Findings and caveats of the study: Throughout tofacitinib, many expanded lesional clones continued to persist in scalp and blood. Having just one nonresponder leaves the connection between baseline CD8+ expansion and response unresolved.

Treatment indicated: oral pan-JAK inhibitor, 5-10 mg twice daily. CDR3 size: 11 residues. Germline V gene lookup returns CDR1 SQVTM and CDR2 ANQGSEA. Trimming removed 5 bases at V and 9 bases at J, with 10 bases between. As regards this clone: The antigen is not known.

Sequencing used cDNA as its template, made by extracting RNA and reverse transcribing it. Data came from immunoSEQ multiplex PCR; TCRdb stores just in-frame clones and leaves some out. In the table there are fewer than 350,000 clones, about 62% of which are singletons. This sequence originates from a human donor with alopecia areata. The chain has TRBV29-1 and TRBJ2-2; no firm D call. The sample here was CD4+ T cells sorted from blood, taken at week 24, from a patient treated with tofacitinib. The CDR3 region has the DNA TGCAGCGTTAAAGGGTTGAGGGAGCTGTTTTTT. Translating it yields CSVKGLRELFF.